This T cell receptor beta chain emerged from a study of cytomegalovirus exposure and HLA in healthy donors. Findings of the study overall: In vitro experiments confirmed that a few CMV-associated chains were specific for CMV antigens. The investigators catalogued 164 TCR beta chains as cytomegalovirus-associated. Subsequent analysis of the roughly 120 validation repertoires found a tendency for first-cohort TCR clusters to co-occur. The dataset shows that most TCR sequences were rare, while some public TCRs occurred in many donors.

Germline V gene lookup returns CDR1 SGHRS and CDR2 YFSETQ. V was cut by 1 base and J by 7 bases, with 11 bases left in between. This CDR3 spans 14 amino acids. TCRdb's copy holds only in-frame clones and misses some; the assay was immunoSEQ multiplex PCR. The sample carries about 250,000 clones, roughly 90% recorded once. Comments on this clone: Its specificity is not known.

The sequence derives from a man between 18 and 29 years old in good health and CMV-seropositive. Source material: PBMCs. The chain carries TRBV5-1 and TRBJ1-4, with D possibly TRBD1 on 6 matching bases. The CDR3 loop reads CASSLNRGGEKLFF. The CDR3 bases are TGCGCCAGCAGCTTGAATAGGGGGGGTGAAAAACTGTTTTTT.